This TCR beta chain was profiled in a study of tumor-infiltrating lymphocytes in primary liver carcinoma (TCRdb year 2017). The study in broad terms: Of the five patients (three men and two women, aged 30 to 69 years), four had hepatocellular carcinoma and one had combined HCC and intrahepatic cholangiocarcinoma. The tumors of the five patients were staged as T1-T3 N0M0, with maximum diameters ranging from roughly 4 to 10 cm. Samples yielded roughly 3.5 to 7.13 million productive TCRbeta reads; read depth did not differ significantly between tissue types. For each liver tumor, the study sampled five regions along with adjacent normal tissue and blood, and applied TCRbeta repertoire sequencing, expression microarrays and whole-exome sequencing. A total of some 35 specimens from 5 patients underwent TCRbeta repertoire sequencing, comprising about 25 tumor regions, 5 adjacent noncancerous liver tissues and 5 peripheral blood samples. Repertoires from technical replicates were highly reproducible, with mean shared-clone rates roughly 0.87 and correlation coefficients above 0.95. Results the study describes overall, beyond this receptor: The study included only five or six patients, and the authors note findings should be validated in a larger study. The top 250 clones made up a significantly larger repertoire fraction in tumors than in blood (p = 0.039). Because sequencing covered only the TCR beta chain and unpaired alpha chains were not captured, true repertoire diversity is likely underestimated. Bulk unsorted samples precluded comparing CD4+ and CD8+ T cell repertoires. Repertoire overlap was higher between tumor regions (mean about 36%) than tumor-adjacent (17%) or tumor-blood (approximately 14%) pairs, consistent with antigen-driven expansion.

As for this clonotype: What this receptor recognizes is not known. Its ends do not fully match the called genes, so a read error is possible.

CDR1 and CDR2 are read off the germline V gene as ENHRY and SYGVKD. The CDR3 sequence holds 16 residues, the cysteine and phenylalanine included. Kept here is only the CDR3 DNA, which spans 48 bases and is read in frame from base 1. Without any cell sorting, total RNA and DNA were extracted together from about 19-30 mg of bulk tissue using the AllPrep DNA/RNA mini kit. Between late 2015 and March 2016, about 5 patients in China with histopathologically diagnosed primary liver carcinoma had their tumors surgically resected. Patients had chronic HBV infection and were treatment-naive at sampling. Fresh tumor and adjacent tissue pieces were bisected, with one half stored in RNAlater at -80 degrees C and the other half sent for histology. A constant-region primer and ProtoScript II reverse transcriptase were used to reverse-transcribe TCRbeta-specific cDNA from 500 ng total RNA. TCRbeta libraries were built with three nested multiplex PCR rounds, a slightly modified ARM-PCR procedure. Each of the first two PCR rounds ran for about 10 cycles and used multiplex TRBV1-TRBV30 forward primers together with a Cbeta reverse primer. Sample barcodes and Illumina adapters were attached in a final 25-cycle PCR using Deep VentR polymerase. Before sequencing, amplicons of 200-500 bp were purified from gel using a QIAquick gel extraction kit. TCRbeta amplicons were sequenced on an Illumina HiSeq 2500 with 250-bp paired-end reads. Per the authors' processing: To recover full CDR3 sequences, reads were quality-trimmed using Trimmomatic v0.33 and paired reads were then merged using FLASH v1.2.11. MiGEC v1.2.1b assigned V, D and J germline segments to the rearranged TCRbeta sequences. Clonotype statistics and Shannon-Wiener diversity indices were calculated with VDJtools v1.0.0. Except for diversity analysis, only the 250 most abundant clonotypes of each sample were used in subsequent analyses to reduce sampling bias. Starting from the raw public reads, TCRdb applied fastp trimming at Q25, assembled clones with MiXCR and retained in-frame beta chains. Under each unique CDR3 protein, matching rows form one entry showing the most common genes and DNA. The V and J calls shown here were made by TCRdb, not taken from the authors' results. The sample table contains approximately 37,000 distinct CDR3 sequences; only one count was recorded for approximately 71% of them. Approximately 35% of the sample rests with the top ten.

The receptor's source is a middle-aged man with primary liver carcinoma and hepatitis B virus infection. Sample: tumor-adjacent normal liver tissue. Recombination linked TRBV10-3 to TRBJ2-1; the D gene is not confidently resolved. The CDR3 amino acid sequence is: CAIRDQPTVSYDEQFF. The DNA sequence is TGTGCCATCAGAGACCAGCCGACTGTCTCCTACGATGAGCAGTTCTTC.